This T cell receptor beta chain comes out of a study of CD8 T cells in Susac syndrome. Random hexamers primed reverse transcription of about 0.45 to 1 ug RNA. MiXCR was run by TCRdb on the immunoSEQ multiplex PCR reads, yielding one entry per CDR3 protein. The top ten clones hold around 0.1% of a sample with some 250,000 distinct CDR3 sequences, 95% to 97% of them seen once. Sequencing was carried out using CD4+ T cells from PBMCs. The sequence came from a human donor with Susac syndrome.

CDR3 nucleotide sequence: TGCAGTGCGTTAGACACGGACAAGGGCAATGAGCAGTTCTTC. Residues: CSALDTDKGNEQFF. The chain recombines TRBV20-1 with TRBJ2-1; D possibly corresponds to TRBD1 (5 bases). CDR1 DFQATT and CDR2 SNEGSKA come from the germline V gene (reference sequence). The CDR3 consists of 14 residues. The V gene lost 6 bases and the J gene lost 6 bases, with 18 bases spanning the gap.